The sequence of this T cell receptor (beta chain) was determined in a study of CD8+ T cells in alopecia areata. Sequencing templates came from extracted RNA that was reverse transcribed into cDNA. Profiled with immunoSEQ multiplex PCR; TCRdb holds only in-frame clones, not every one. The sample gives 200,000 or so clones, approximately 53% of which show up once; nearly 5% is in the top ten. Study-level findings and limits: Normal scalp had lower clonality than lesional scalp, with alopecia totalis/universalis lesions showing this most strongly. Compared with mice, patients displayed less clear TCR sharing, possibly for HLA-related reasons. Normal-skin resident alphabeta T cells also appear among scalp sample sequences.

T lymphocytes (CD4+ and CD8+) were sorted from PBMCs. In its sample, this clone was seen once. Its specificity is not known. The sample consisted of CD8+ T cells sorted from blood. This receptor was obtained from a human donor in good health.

CDR3 sequence (DNA): TGTGCCAGCAGCGTAGTGGGGAACAGGGGTGACAATGAGCAGTTCTTC. Translated, it gives CASSVVGNRGDNEQFF. This chain uses TRBV9 with TRBJ2-1; TRBD1 aligns across 7 bases. The germline V gene encodes CDR1 SGDLS and CDR2 YYNGEE. The length of the CDR3 is 16 residues. The V and J ends lost 0 bases and 5 bases, in that order; junction bases with no gene match: 8.